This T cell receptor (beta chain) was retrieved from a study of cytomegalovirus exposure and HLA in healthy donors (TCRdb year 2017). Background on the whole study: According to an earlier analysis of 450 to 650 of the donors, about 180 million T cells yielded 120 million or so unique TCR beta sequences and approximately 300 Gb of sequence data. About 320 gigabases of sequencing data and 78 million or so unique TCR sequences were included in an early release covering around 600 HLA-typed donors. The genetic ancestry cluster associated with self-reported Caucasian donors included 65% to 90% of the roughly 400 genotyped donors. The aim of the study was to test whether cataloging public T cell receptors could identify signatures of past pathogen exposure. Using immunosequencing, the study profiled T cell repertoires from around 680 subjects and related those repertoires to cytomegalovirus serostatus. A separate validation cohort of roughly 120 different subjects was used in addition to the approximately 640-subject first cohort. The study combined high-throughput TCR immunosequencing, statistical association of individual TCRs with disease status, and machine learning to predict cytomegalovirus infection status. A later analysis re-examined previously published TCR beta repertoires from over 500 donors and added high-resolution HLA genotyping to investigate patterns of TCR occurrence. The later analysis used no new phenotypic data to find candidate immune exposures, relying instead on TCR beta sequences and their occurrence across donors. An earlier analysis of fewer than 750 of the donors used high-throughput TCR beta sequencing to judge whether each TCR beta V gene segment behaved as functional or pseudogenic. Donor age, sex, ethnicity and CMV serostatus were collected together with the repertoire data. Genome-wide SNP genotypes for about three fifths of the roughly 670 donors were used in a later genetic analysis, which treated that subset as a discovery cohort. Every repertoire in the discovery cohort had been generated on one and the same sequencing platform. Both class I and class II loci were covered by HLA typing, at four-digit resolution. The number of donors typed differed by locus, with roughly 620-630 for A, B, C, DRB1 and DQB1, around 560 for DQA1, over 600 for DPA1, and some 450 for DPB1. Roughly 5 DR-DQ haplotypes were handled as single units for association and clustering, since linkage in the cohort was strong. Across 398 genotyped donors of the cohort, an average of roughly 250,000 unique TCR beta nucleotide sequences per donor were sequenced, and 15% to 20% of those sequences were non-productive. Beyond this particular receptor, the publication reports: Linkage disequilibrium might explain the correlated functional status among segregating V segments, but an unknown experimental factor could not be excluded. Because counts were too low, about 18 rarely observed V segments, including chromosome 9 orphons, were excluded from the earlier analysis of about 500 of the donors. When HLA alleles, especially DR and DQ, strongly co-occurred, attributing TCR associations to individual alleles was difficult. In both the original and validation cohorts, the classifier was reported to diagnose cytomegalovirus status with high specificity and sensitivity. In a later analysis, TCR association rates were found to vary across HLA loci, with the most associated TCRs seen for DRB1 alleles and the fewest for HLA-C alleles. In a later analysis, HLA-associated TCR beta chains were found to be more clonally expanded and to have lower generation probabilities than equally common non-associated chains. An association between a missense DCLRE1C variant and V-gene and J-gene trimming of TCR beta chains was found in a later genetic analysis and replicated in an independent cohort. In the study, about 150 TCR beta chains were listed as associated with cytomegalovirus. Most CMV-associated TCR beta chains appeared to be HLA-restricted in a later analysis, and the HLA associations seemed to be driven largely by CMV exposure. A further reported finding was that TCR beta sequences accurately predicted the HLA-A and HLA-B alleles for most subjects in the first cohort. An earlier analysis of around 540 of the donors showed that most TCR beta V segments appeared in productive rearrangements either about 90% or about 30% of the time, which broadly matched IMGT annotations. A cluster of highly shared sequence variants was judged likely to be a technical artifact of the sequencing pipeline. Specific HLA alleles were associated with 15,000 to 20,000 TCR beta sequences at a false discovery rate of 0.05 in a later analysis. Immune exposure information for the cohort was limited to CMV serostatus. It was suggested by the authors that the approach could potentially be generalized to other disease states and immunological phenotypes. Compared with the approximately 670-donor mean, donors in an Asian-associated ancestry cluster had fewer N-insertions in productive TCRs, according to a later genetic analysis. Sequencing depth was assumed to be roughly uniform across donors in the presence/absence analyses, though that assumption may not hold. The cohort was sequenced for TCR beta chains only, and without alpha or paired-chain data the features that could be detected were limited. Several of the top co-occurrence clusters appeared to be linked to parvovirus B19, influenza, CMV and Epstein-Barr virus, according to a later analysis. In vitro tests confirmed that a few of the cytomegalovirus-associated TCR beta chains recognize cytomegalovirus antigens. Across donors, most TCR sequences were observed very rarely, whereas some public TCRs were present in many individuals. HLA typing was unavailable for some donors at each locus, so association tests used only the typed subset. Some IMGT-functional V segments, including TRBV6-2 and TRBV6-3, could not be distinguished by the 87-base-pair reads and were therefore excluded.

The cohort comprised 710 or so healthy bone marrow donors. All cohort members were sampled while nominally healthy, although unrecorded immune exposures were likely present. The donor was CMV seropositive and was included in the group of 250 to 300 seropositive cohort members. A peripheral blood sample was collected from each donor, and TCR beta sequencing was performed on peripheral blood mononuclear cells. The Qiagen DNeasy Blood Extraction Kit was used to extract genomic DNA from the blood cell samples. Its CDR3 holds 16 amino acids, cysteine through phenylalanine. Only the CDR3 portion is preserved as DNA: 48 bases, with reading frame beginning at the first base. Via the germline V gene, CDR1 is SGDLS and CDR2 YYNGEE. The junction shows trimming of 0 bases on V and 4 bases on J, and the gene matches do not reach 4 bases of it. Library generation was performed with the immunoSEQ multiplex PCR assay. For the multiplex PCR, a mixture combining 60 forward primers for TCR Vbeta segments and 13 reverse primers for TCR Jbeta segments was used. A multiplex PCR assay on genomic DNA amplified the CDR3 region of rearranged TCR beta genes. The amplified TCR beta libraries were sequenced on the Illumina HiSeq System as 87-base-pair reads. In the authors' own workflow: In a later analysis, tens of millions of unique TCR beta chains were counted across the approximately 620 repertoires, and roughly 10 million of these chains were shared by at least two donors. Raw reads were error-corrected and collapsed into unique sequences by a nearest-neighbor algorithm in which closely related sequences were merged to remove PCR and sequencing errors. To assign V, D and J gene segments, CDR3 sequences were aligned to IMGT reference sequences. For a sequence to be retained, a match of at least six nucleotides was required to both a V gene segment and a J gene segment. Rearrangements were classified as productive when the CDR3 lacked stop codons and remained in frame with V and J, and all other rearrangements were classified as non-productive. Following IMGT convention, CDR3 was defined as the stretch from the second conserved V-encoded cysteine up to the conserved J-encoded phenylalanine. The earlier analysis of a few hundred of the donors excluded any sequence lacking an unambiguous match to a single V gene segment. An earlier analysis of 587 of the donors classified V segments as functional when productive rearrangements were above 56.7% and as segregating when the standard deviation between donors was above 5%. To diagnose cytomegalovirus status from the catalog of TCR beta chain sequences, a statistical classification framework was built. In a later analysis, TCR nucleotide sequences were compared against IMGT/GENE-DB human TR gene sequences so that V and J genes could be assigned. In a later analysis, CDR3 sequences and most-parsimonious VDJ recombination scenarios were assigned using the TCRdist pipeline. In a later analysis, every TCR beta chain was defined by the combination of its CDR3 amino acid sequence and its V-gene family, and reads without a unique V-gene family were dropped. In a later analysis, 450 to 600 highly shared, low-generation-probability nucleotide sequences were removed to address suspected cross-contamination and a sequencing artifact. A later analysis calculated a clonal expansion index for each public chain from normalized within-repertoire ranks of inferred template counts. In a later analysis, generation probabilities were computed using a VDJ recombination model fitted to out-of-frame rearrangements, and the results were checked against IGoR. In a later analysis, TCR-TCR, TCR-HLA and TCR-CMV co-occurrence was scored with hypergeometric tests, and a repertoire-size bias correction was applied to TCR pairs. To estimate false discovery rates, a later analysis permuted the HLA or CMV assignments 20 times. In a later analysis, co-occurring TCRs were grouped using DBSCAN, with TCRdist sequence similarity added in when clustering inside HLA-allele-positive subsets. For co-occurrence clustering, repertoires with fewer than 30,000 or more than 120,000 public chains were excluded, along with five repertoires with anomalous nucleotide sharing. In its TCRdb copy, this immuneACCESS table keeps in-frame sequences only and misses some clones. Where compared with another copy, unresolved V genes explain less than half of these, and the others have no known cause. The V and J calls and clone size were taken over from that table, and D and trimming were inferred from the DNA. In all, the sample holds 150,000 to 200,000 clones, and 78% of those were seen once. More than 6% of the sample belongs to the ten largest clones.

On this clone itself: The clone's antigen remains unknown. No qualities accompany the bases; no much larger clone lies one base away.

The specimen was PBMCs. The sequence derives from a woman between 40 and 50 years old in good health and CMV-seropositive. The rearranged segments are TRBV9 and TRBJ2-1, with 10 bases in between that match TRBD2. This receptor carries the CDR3 CASSVGASGGYNEQFF. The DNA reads TGTGCCAGCAGCGTAGGGGCTAGCGGGGGTTACAATGAGCAGTTCTTC.